Sequencing of this TCR delta chain was carried out in a study of delta chains in infants with herpesvirus infections (dated by TCRdb to about 2023). The study in broad terms: From birth, the study prospectively followed a Ugandan infant birth cohort to characterize gammadelta T cell responses to primary cytomegalovirus (CMV) infection. In infants who were infected with CMV after birth, the study searched for a public fetal Vdelta1/Vgamma8 gammadelta TCR clonotype. Using PBMC, gammadelta TCRs were sequenced for roughly 20 CMV-infected infants, one of whom was congenitally infected, and for several CMV-uninfected infants who had enough sample available. Blood samples from the infants were grouped into approximate ages of 1.5, 4, 8 and 12 months. Previously published Belgian fetal and cord blood gammadelta TCR data were added only for comparison and were not generated in this cohort.

In Kampala, Uganda, pregnant women receiving prenatal care were recruited and their infants were enrolled, and documentation of maternal HIV status was required. Weekly visits were made to families, and infant clinical information, oral swabs and peripheral blood were collected beginning at 6 weeks of age and every 4 months thereafter. After blood was collected in heparin tubes, PBMC were isolated using Ficoll-Paque density gradient centrifugation and then cryopreserved. Library method: RT-PCR. PBMC RNA was reverse transcribed with SuperScript II using gamma-chain- and delta-chain-specific primers to generate TCR cDNA. cDNA was purified with AMPure XP beads, amplified, and indexed with Illumina adapters using the Nextera XT Index Kit. An Illumina MiSeq with a V2 300-cycle kit was used to sequence the gammadelta TCR libraries. The authors processed their data as follows. Using MiXCR v2.1.12, CDR3 sequences were assembled, and reads were mapped onto D, J and V genes obtained from GenBank. VDJtools v1.2.1 was used to carry out repertoire analyses of the CDR3 clonotypes. TCRdb called clones anew from the public reads via CATT; matching DNA rows were later pooled. The V and J calls were determined by TCRdb, not by the authors. In this sample the table shows around 1,800 delta-chain clones, about 7% of which occur a single time. Of the sample, less than 4.5% is held by the ten largest clones.

V trim: 1 base; J trim: 0 bases; unmatched bases: 26. The germline V gene specifies TSWWSYY as CDR1 and QGS as CDR2. The CDR3 measures 25 amino acids from cysteine to phenylalanine. Kept here is only the CDR3 DNA, which spans 75 bases and is read in frame from base 1. By share, this clone ranks as large (0.1 to 1%). This receptor's antigen is unknown. Per-base quality was not reported, and no clone a single base away is much larger than it. What the work shows at the level of the full study, not this receptor alone: The public clonotype was found only at the first time point after infection and was absent in uninfected infants and in those infected after 120 days. The public Vdelta1 clonotype was detected in about 20% of the 18 CMV-infected infants, namely three infected postnatally before 120 days of age and the congenitally infected infant. Presence of the public clonotype at levels below the detection limit might still occur in CMV-uninfected infants. The authors acknowledged a small sample size and a lack of race- or environment-matched controls, because almost all Ugandans acquire CMV before adulthood. Public-clonotype frequency among Vdelta1 cells appeared to be inversely correlated with age at infection and was observed to decay rapidly, seemingly without persisting beyond around two months.

Recombination linked TRDV1 to TRDJ1, and 13 bases in between align with TRDD3. The sequence was obtained from a human donor who was a Ugandan infant, either HIV-exposed or HIV-unexposed (not recorded which). Here the sequenced sample was peripheral blood, taken at time point 1 of longitudinal follow-up. DNA sequence: TGTGCTCTTGGGGAACAAAACCGGGACTCACACTGGGGGATACGCGTGAAATTGTACACCGATAAACTCATCTTT. This is translated as CALGEQNRDSHWGIRVKLYTDKLIF.